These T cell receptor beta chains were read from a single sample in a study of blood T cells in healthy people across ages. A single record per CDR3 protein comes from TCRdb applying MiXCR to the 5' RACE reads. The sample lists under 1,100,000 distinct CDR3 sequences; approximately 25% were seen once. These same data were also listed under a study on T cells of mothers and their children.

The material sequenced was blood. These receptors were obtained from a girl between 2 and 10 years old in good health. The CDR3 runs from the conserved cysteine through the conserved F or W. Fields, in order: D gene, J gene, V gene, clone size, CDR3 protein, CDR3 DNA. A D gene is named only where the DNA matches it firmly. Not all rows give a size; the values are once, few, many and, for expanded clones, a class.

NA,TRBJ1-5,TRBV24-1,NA,CATVAAENQPQHF,TGTGCCACTGTAGCGGCAGAGAATCAGCCCCAGCATTTT
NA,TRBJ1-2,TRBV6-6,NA,CASRAESGQGYTF,TGTGCCAGCAGGGCGGAAAGTGGGCAGGGCTACACCTTC
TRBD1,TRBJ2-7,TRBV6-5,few,CASSYGGQGVGEQYF,TGTGCCAGCAGTTACGGGGGACAGGGCGTGGGAGAGCAGTACTTC
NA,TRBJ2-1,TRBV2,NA,CASGGSTPVF,TGTGCCAGCGGGGGTAGTACCCCGGTCTTC
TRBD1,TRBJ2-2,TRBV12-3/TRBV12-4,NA,CASSSSFSPRDREVTGELFF,TGTGCCAGCAGTTCCTCTTTTTCCCCCCGGGACAGGGAAGTAACCGGGGAGCTGTTTTTT
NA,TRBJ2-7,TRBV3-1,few,CASSQEPQGRGGYEQYF,TGTGCCAGCAGCCAAGAACCCCAAGGGAGGGGGGGATACGAGCAGTACTTC
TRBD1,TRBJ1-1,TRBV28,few,CASLVGGITGVNTEAFF,TGTGCCAGCTTAGTGGGCGGGATAACAGGGGTGAACACTGAAGCTTTCTTT
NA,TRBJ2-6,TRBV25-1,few,CASKDRNSGANVLTF,TGTGCCAGCAAGGACAGAAATTCTGGGGCCAACGTCCTGACTTTC
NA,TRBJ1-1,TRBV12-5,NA,CASGLDLGNPRETEAFF,TGTGCTAGTGGTTTGGATTTGGGGAACCCAAGGGAAACTGAAGCTTTCTTT
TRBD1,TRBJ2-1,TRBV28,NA,CASSTRDRGSYNEQFF,TGTGCCAGCAGTACACGTGACAGGGGGTCCTACAATGAGCAGTTCTTC
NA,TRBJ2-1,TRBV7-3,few,CASSLSRDEQFF,TGTGCCAGCAGCTTATCAAGGGATGAGCAGTTCTTC
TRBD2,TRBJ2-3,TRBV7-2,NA,CASSGTSGGYTDTQYF,TGTGCCAGCAGCGGGACTAGCGGGGGATACACAGATACGCAGTATTTT
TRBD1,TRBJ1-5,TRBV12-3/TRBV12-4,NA,CASTLTGLQPQHF,TGTGCCAGCACCCTGACAGGGTTGCAGCCCCAGCATTTT
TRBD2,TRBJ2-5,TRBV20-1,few,CSAEAGGGETQYF,TGCAGTGCTGAGGCGGGGGGAGGGGAGACCCAGTACTTC
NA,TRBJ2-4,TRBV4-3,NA,CASSQDRQGGVPFEIQYF,TGCGCCAGCAGCCAAGATCGTCAGGGCGGGGTACCCTTTGAAATTCAGTACTTC
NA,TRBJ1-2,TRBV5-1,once,CASSQLHNNYGYTF,TGCGCCAGCAGCCAGCTCCACAATAACTATGGCTACACCTTC
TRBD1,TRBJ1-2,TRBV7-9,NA,CASSLDTGQGVQANYGYTF,TGTGCCAGCAGCTTAGATACGGGACAGGGGGTTCAGGCTAACTATGGCTACACCTTC
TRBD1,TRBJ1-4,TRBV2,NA,CASMEGQVLGEKLFF,TGTGCCAGCATGGAAGGACAGGTCTTGGGTGAAAAACTGTTTTTT
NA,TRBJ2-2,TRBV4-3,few,CASSRQENTGELFF,TGCGCCAGCAGCCGCCAGGAGAACACCGGGGAGCTGTTTTTT
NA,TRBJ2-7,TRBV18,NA,CASSPPGRESSYEQYF,TGTGCCAGCTCACCACCGGGCAGGGAGAGCTCCTACGAGCAGTACTTC
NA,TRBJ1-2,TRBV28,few,CASSSAKVRGGYTF,TGTGCCAGCAGCTCCGCGAAGGTAAGGGGTGGCTACACCTTC
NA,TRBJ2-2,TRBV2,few,CASRDDTGELFF,TGTGCCAGCAGGGATGACACCGGGGAGCTGTTTTTT
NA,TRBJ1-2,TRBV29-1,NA,CSVGSYREPVTF,TGCAGCGTTGGGTCCTACCGGGAGCCAGTCACCTTC
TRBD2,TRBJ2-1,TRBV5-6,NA,CASSPSWTSGESEQFF,TGTGCCAGCAGCCCATCTTGGACTAGCGGGGAGAGTGAGCAGTTCTTC
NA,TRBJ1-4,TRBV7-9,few,CASSPPGPTNEKLFF,TGTGCCAGCAGCCCTCCGGGACCAACTAATGAAAAACTGTTTTTT
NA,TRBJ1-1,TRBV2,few,CASIRNPNTEAFF,TGTGCCAGCATCCGCAATCCTAACACTGAAGCTTTCTTT
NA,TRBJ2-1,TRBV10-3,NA,CAISTHNEQFF,TGTGCCATAAGTACCCACAATGAGCAGTTCTTC
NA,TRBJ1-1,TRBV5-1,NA,CASRPRLQGFLSEAFF,TGCGCCAGCAGGCCAAGGCTACAGGGTTTTCTCTCTGAAGCTTTCTTT
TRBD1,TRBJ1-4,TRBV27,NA,CASSLIGTGMEKLFF,TGTGCCAGCAGTTTAATAGGGACAGGGATGGAAAAACTGTTTTTT
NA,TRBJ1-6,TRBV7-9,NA,CASSPGQSEPLHF,TGCGCCAGCAGCCCCGGACAGTCTGAACCCCTCCACTTT
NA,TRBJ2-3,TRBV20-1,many,CSARGVGLGDTQYF,TGCAGTGCTAGAGGGGTCGGCCTAGGGGATACGCAGTATTTT
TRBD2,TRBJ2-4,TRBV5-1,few,CASSLRLAGDLDIQYF,TGCGCCAGCAGCTTACGACTAGCGGGAGATTTAGACATTCAGTACTTC
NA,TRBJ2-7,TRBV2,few,CASSEGRDIKQYF,TGTGCCAGCAGTGAGGGCAGGGATATTAAGCAGTACTTC
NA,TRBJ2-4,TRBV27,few,CASSPPKGRGKNIQYF,TGTGCCAGCAGTCCTCCAAAGGGGAGAGGCAAAAACATTCAGTACTTC
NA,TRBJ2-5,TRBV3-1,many,CASSGLPQETQYF,TGTGCCAGCAGCGGACTACCCCAAGAGACCCAGTACTTC
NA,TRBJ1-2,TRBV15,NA,CATSRDRTGARNYGYTF,TGTGCCACCAGCAGAGATAGGACGGGGGCGCGGAACTATGGCTACACCTTC
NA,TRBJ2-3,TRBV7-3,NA,CASSQLGPDTQYF,TGTGCCAGCAGCCAACTAGGTCCAGATACGCAGTATTTT
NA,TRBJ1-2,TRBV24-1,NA,CATSDPYYGYTF,TGTGCCACCAGTGACCCCTACTATGGCTACACCTTC
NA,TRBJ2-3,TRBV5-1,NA,CASTQGGQRTDTQYF,TGCGCCAGCACCCAGGGGGGACAGCGCACAGATACGCAGTATTTT
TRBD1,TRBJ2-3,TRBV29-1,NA,CSATGRSTDTQYF,TGCAGCGCGACAGGGAGAAGCACAGATACGCAGTATTTT
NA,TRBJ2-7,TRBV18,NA,CASSLTYSRGDRGEQYF,TGTGCCAGCTCACTTACCTATTCGCGGGGAGATAGAGGCGAGCAGTACTTC
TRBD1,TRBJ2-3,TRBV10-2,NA,CATSVRGPTHTQYF,TGCGCCACCTCTGTAAGGGGGCCCACACATACGCAGTATTTT
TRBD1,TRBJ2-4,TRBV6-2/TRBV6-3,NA,CASADRGNIQYF,TGTGCCAGTGCCGACAGGGGAAACATTCAGTACTTC
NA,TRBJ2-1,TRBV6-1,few,CASSEVGVGEQFF,TGTGCCAGCAGTGAAGTAGGGGTCGGTGAGCAGTTCTTC
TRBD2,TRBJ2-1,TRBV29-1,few,CSATSGAYNEQFF,TGCAGCGCGACTAGCGGGGCCTACAATGAGCAGTTCTTC
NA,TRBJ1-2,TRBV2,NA,CASKGPGNGYTF,TGTGCCAGCAAGGGGCCAGGAAATGGCTACACCTTC
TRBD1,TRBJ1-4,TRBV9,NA,CASSGQGSPNEKLFF,TGTGCCAGCAGCGGACAGGGTTCGCCGAATGAAAAACTGTTTTTT
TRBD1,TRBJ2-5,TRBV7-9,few,CASSSPGQSLETQYF,TGTGCCAGCAGCTCGCCGGGACAGTCCCTTGAGACCCAGTACTTC
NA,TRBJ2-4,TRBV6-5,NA,CASSYSASVSKNIQYF,TGTGCCAGCAGTTACTCGGCCTCGGTTTCCAAAAACATTCAGTACTTC
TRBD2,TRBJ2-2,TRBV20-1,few,CSARDRTSGDTGELFF,TGCAGTGCTAGAGATCGTACTAGCGGTGACACCGGGGAGCTGTTTTTT
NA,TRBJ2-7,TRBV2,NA,CASHRAGDYEQYF,TGTGCCAGCCATAGGGCAGGGGACTACGAGCAGTACTTC
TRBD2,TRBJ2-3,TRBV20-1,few,CSARGLAEFTDTQYF,TGCAGTGCAAGAGGACTAGCGGAGTTCACAGATACGCAGTATTTT
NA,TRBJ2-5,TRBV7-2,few,CASSPDGYQETQYF,TGTGCCAGCAGCCCAGACGGGTACCAAGAGACCCAGTACTTC